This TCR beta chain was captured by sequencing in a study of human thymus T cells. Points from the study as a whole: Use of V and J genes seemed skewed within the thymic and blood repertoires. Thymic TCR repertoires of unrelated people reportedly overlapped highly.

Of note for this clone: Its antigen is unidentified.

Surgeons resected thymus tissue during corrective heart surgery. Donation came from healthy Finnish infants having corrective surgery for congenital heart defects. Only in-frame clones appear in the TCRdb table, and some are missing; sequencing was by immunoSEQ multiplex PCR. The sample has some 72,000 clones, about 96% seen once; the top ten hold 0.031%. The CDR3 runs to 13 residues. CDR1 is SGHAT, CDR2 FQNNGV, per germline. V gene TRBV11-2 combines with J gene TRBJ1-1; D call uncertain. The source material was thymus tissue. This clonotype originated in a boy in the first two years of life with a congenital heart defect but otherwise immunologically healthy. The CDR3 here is CASMGAMNTEAFF. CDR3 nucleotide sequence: TGTGCGAGTATGGGTGCCATGAACACTGAAGCTTTCTTT.